Shown below are 27 T cell receptor beta chains from a single sample sequenced in a study of blood T cell repertoires in COVID-19. The protocol was immunoSEQ multiplex PCR, while the TCRdb copy is restricted to in-frame clones and leaves out a portion. The sample holds 90,000 to 120,000 clones; about 86% are singletons and the top ten take more than 3%. The specimen was peripheral blood. The receptor source for this set is a woman older than 75 with active or convalescent COVID-19.

The gene calls are TRBV5-1 and TRBJ2-5; 8 bases fit TRBD2. This CDR3 has 16 residues. J was trimmed by 3 bases and V by 4 bases; bases with no gene match: 11. Germline CDR1 is SGHRS and CDR2 is YFSETQ. The CDR3 here is CASSPGTRPPKETQYF. The CDR3 DNA reads as TGCGCCAGCAGCCCTGGGACTAGGCCCCCCAAAGAGACCCAGTACTTC. Full variable domain (rest looked up from reference TRBV5-1 and TRBJ2-5): KAGVTQTPRYLIKTRGQQVTLSCSPISGHRSVSWYQQTPGQGLQFLFEYFSETQRNKGNFPGRFSGRQFSNSRSEMNVSTLELGDSALYLCASSPGTRPPKETQYFGPGTRLLVL.

The chain employs TRBV15 and TRBJ2-7, with TRBD1 identical over 7 bases. Germline V gives CDR1 LNHNV, CDR2 YYDKDF (reference sequence). With V trimmed by 2 bases and J by 4 bases, 5 bases remained unmatched. This CDR3 is built from 14 residues. CDR3 in amino acids: CATSRSGTVYEQYF. The CDR3 DNA is TGTGCCACCAGCAGATCCGGGACAGTGTACGAGCAGTACTTC.

This sequence joins TRBV6-1 and TRBJ2-5; D may be TRBD1 (6 bases). Trimming took off 2 bases at V and 7 bases at J, with 26 bases between the two ends. The germline gives CDR1 MNHNS, CDR2 SASEGT. The CDR3 totals 18 residues. The CDR3, as DNA: TGTGCCAGCAGTGAACAGGCAGGGGTAGGTGTTACAACCCGGACCCAGTACTTC. Amino acids: CASSEQAGVGVTTRTQYF.

This clone was found a few times. The chain is built from TRBV28 and TRBJ1-4; 7 positions match TRBD1. Germline V gene data show CDR1 as MDHEN and CDR2 as SYDVKM. Unmatched junction bases numbered 8, after V lost 6 bases and J lost 4 bases. CDR3 length: 15 residues. The CDR3 loop is CASSPGQVFNEKLFF. CDR3 DNA: TGTGCCAGCAGCCCCGGACAGGTCTTTAATGAAAAACTGTTTTTT.

The gene calls are TRBV3-1 (or the pseudogene TRBV3-2) and TRBJ1-3; D uncertain. The CDR3 spans 16 residues. Trimming removed 1 base from V and 6 bases from J, with 16 bases in between. The germline V gene encodes CDR1 LGHDT and CDR2 YNNKEL (reference sequence). Here the CDR3 DNA reads TGTGCCAGCAGCCAAGTTGATCTACGTCTCGAAAACACCATATATTTT. Its translation: CASSQVDLRLENTIYF.

The table lists this clone with a count of one. The V and J genes are TRBV30 and TRBJ2-5; D might be TRBD2 (6 bases). Germline V lookup: CDR1 GTSNPN, CDR2 SVGIG (reference sequence). V was clipped by 5 bases and J by 5 bases, with 6 bases between them. This CDR3 is built from 10 residues. The CDR3 DNA is TGTGCCTGGGGGGGGGAGACCCAGTACTTC. Translating it yields CAWGGETQYF.

This chain connects TRBV11-1 to TRBJ2-7; D is undetermined. From germline, CDR1 is SGHAT and CDR2 FQDESV (reference sequence). Trimming removed 9 bases at V and 5 bases at J, with 11 bases between. The CDR3 is made up of 11 amino acids. CDR3 bases: TGTGCCAGTAAAGACAATGACGAGCAGTACTTC. The encoded protein is CASKDNDEQYF.

The rearrangement joins TRBV4-2 to TRBJ1-1; TRBD1 is a possible D gene (6 bases). The CDR3 consists of 12 residues. CDR1 and CDR2 (germline): LGHNA, YNFKEQ. The germline V and J ends were trimmed by 3 bases and 11 bases, with 13 bases remaining between them. Written as DNA, the CDR3 is TGTGCCAGCAGCCACGCCGGGGGGCTGGCTTTCTTT. This translates into CASSHAGGLAFF.

J is TRBJ1-2 and V is TRBV7-2; a weak D match, TRBD1 (6 bases). This CDR3 has 13 amino acids. The V gene's germline CDR1 is SGHTA and CDR2 FQGNSA. V was trimmed by 5 bases and J by 8 bases, leaving 15 bases between them. In nucleotides, the CDR3 is TGTGCCAGCAGCACCCCCGGGACATTGGGCTACACCTTC. It yields the protein CASSTPGTLGYTF.

The V and J genes are TRBV4-3 and TRBJ2-2; TRBD2 matches at 8 bases. CDR3 length: 16 amino acids. Losses at the gene ends were 3 bases for V and 7 bases for J; bases not matched to a gene: 10. Germline loops: CDR1 LGHNA, CDR2 YSLEER. CDR3 sequence reads: CASSHASRRGGGELFF. In DNA, the CDR3 is TGCGCCAGCAGCCATGCCTCTCGTCGGGGGGGCGGGGAGCTGTTTTTT.

The V gene is TRBV15, the J gene TRBJ1-2; D is unresolved. The V and J ends lost 1 base and 3 bases respectively, with 18 bases between them. The CDR3 runs 17 residues. Germline V gene lookup returns CDR1 LNHNV and CDR2 YYDKDF (reference sequence). In nucleotides, the CDR3 is TGTGCCACCAGCAGAGTAGTCCTAAAGCCGAGCTACTATGGCTACACCTTC. It yields the protein CATSRVVLKPSYYGYTF.

The table lists this clone with a count of one. The chain is built from TRBV28 and TRBJ2-2, with D possibly matching TRBD2 (5 bases). With 5 bases removed from V and 0 bases from J, the gap between germline ends came to 10 bases. The CDR3 runs 15 residues. Germline V gives CDR1 MDHEN, CDR2 SYDVKM. CDR3 residues: CASSPGLSNTGELFF. CDR3 nucleotides: TGTGCCAGCAGTCCCGGACTGTCGAACACCGGGGAGCTGTTTTTT.

This clone was seen a few times. The chain combines TRBV12-3 or TRBV12-4 with TRBJ2-5, with D possibly matching TRBD1 (6 bases). The CDR3 covers 13 residues. V lost 7 bases and J 2 bases, leaving 11 bases between the germline ends. The CDR3 sequence: CASTTGKQETQYF. The CDR3, as DNA: TGTGCCAGCACCACAGGGAAACAAGAGACCCAGTACTTC.

The chain links TRBV3-1 (or the pseudogene TRBV3-2) to TRBJ1-1; D perhaps matches TRBD1 (6 bases). The V end was cut by 4 bases, the J end by 5 bases, with 17 bases between. CDR1 and CDR2 (germline): LGHDT, YNNKEL (reference sequence). This CDR3 is built from 15 residues. The CDR3 DNA follows: TGTGCCAGCAGCCCTTTAAACAGGGCAGGAACTGAAGCTTTCTTT. It translates to CASSPLNRAGTEAFF.

Only one count was recorded for this clone. The chain uses TRBV28 and TRBJ1-1; weak D call: TRBD1 (5 bases). The CDR3 spans 14 residues. CDR1 is MDHEN and CDR2 is SYDVKM in the germline V gene. Trimming took off 5 bases at V and 11 bases at J, with 21 bases between the two ends. CDR3 nucleotides: TGTGCCAGCAGTAAGACCCAGGGTATCGGTATCGCTTTCTTT. This translates into CASSKTQGIGIAFF.

This clone came up a few times. The V call is TRBV7-8, the J call TRBJ1-3; 12 bases line up with TRBD1. Germline-derived CDR1 and CDR2 are SGHVS and FQNEAQ. The CDR3 has 20 residues. After removal of 2 bases from V and 2 bases from J, the junction contained 13 bases not matched to a gene. The CDR3 loop is CASSLRGTGGLRATGNTIYF. In DNA form, the CDR3 reads TGTGCCAGCAGCTTAAGGGGGACAGGGGGCTTGAGGGCGACTGGAAACACCATATATTTT.

This clone appeared a few times. This chain joins TRBV7-3 and TRBJ2-1, with 11 bases identical to TRBD2. CDR1 is SGHTA and CDR2 is FQGTGA in the germline V gene. The CDR3 totals 16 residues. With 1 base clipped from V and 4 bases from J, the junction kept 3 bases outside the gene matches. CDR3 residues: CASSLMGTSGYNEQFF. CDR3 coding DNA: TGTGCCAGCAGCTTAATGGGGACTAGCGGTTACAATGAGCAGTTCTTC.

CDR3 bases: TGTGCCACCAGTGATCCCAGCGCGGGGGGTAACAATGAGCAGTTCTTC. Translated: CATSDPSAGGNNEQFF. The chain recombines TRBV24-1 with TRBJ2-1; 8 bases are a match to TRBD2. The V and J ends lost 3 bases and 5 bases, in that order; junction bases with no gene match: 8. Germline-derived CDR1 and CDR2 are KGHDR and SFDVKD. CDR3 size: 16 residues.

The chain links TRBV28 to TRBJ2-3; no firm D call. The CDR3 has 12 amino acids. V was pared by 5 bases and J by 5 bases, with 8 bases between. CDR1 MDHEN and CDR2 SYDVKM come from the germline V gene. The CDR3 sequence: CASSTLRDTQYF. As DNA, the CDR3 is TGTGCCAGCAGTACCTTGAGAGATACGCAGTATTTT.

This clone was observed a handful of times. This chain links TRBV5-1 with TRBJ1-1; D is perhaps TRBD1 (6 bases). Germline-derived CDR1 and CDR2 are SGHRS and YFSETQ. The CDR3 length is 14 residues. The V and J ends lost 0 bases and 4 bases respectively, with 10 bases between them. The CDR3 protein is CASSLEGRGTEAFF. DNA for the CDR3: TGCGCCAGCAGCTTGGAGGGCAGGGGCACTGAAGCTTTCTTT. The whole variable domain, remainder taken from reference TRBV5-1 and TRBJ1-1, is KAGVTQTPRYLIKTRGQQVTLSCSPISGHRSVSWYQQTPGQGLQFLFEYFSETQRNKGNFPGRFSGRQFSNSRSEMNVSTLELGDSALYLCASSLEGRGTEAFFGQGTRLTVV.

The gene calls are TRBV12-5 and TRBJ1-3; tentative D call: TRBD1 (6 bases). V was clipped by 6 bases and J by 2 bases, with 11 bases between them. Germline V gene data show CDR1 as LGHNT and CDR2 as FRNRAP. The CDR3 is made up of 14 amino acids. The CDR3: CASGLSGAGNTIYF. CDR3 bases: TGTGCTAGTGGCCTTTCAGGGGCTGGAAACACCATATATTTT.

The chain is built from TRBV5-1 and TRBJ1-2; possible D gene TRBD1, 6 bases. Trimming took off 0 bases at V and 8 bases at J, with 14 bases between the two ends. This CDR3 region has 14 residues. Germline V gene sequence: CDR1 SGHRS, CDR2 YFSETQ. CDR3 sequence: CASSLAAGGSGYTF. For the CDR3, the DNA is TGCGCCAGCAGCTTGGCGGCGGGGGGCTCGGGCTACACCTTC.

This chain links TRBV6-1 with TRBJ1-5; D may be TRBD1 (5 bases). In germline, CDR1 is MNHNS, CDR2 SASEGT. The CDR3 length is 17 residues. The V and J ends lost 2 bases and 0 bases respectively, with 14 bases between them. CDR3 amino acids: CASSERGGTNSNQPQHF. DNA of the CDR3: TGTGCCAGCAGTGAACGCGGTGGGACTAATAGCAATCAGCCCCAGCATTTT.

The V and J genes are TRBV6-6 and TRBJ1-5; D is unresolved. Between the trimmed V and J ends, which lost 2 bases and 4 bases, there was a span of 12 bases. The CDR3 is made up of 15 amino acids. Per germline, CDR1 MNHNY and CDR2 SVGAGI (reference sequence). The CDR3 sequence is CASSYTHLPNQPQHF. The CDR3 DNA follows: TGTGCCAGCAGTTACACTCATCTGCCGAATCAGCCCCAGCATTTT.

The rearrangement uses TRBV30 and TRBJ1-3; D is ambiguous. Germline-derived CDR1 and CDR2 are GTSNPN and SVGIG (reference sequence). There are 15 residues in the CDR3. V was cut by 2 bases and J by 4 bases, with 15 bases left in between. The DNA of the CDR3 is TGTGCCTGGAGTCCGAGAGCAAGATTCGGAAACACCATATATTTT. Amino acid sequence: CAWSPRARFGNTIYF.

CDR3 protein: CASRPGGNYEQYF. In nucleotides, the CDR3 is TGTGCCAGCAGACCGGGGGGTAACTACGAGCAGTACTTC. V is TRBV27 and J is TRBJ2-7; TRBD2 matches 7 bases. Germline values: CDR1 MNHEY, CDR2 SMNVEV (reference sequence). This CDR3 has 13 residues. The junction had 5 bases not matched to a gene; V was cut back by 6 bases and J by 3 bases.

The rearrangement joins TRBV7-3 to TRBJ2-1, with TRBD2 matching 9 bases. The CDR3 sequence is 16 residues long. Trimming cost V 1 base and J 3 bases; bases outside gene matches: 4. Germline V gives CDR1 SGHTA, CDR2 FQGTGA. CDR3 sequence reads: CASSLISRGGYNEQFF. CDR3 bases: TGTGCCAGCAGCTTAATCTCGCGGGGGGGCTACAATGAGCAGTTCTTC.